The rows below give T cell receptor beta chains drawn from one sample of a study of blood T cell repertoires in COVID-19. TCRdb's table, derived via immunoSEQ multiplex PCR, lists solely in-frame clones and lacks some. The profile covers 220,000 or so clones, with 90% appearing a single time and less than 15% taken by the ten largest. Sample: PBMCs or T cells enriched from blood (not recorded which). The receptors here all came from a man under 40 who had been exposed to COVID-19. Each CDR3 is given with its conserved first and last residue. D genes are given only for firm matches. Clone size is stated in some rows and not others, as once, few, many or a class when expanded.

J gene,D gene,clone size,V gene,CDR3 length,CDR3 protein,CDR3 DNA
TRBJ1-5,TRBD1,.,TRBV3-1/TRBV3-2,15,CASSPGQGEGQPQHF,TGTGCCAGCAGCCCAGGACAGGGGGAGGGACAGCCCCAGCATTTT
TRBJ1-6,TRBD1,.,TRBV12-5,16,CASGLSGQGDNSPLHF,TGTGCTAGTGGTTTGTCCGGACAGGGAGACAATTCACCCCTCCACTTT
TRBJ2-4,TRBD2,.,TRBV3-1/TRBV3-2,15,CASSHGLAGGDIQYF,TGTGCCAGCAGCCACGGACTAGCGGGGGGAGACATTCAGTACTTC
TRBJ2-2,.,.,TRBV5-1,14,CASSFGGNTGELFF,TGCGCCAGCAGCTTTGGAGGAAACACCGGGGAGCTGTTTTTT
TRBJ2-2,TRBD2,.,TRBV29-1,10,CASGTGELFF,TGCGCTAGCGGGACCGGGGAGCTGTTTTTT
TRBJ2-3,TRBD1,.,TRBV11-3,13,CASSLGQADTQYF,TGTGCCAGCAGCTTGGGACAGGCAGATACGCAGTATTTT
TRBJ1-1,.,.,TRBV18,13,CASSLEEDTEAFF,TGTGCCAGCTCACTGGAGGAGGACACTGAAGCTTTCTTT
TRBJ1-3,.,.,TRBV18,14,CASSRTGLGNTIYF,TGTGCCAGCTCACGCACAGGGCTCGGAAACACCATATATTTT
TRBJ2-4,TRBD1,.,TRBV2,20,CASSGFGTGEDLLAKNIQYF,TGTGCCAGCAGTGGCTTTGGGACAGGGGAAGACCTCCTAGCCAAAAACATTCAGTACTTC
TRBJ2-3,TRBD2,.,TRBV14,16,CASSPWTSGVGDTQYF,TGTGCCAGCAGCCCGTGGACTAGCGGGGTAGGAGATACGCAGTATTTT
TRBJ2-2,.,.,TRBV19,14,CASSIDREAGELFF,TGTGCCAGTAGTATAGACAGGGAGGCCGGGGAGCTGTTTTTT
TRBJ2-1,.,.,TRBV6-5,15,CASSRDISYYNEQFF,TGTGCCAGCAGCCGCGACATTTCTTACTACAATGAGCAGTTCTTC
TRBJ2-2,.,.,TRBV15,17,CATSRPTWTPVGGELFF,TGTGCCACCAGCAGACCTACCTGGACTCCAGTTGGCGGGGAGCTGTTTTTT
TRBJ2-3,TRBD1,.,TRBV30,16,CAWSPLGQGGTDTQYF,TGTGCCTGGAGTCCCTTGGGACAGGGAGGGACAGATACGCAGTATTTT
TRBJ2-7,TRBD1,.,TRBV18,15,CASSPHPGGGYEQYF,TGTGCCAGCTCACCACATCCAGGGGGCGGCTACGAGCAGTACTTC
TRBJ2-7,.,.,TRBV23-1,17,CASSQRADYRDYKRQYF,TGCGCCAGCAGTCAACGAGCCGATTACAGGGATTACAAAAGGCAGTACTTC
TRBJ2-7,TRBD2,.,TRBV9,14,CASSVSGGDYEQYF,TGTGCCAGCAGCGTTAGCGGGGGGGATTACGAGCAGTACTTC
TRBJ2-1,TRBD1,.,TRBV9,17,CASSVGTGVPSYNEQFF,TGTGCCAGCAGCGTGGGGACAGGGGTCCCCTCCTACAATGAGCAGTTCTTC
TRBJ2-7,.,.,TRBV29-1,14,CSVVRPGQGYEQYF,TGCAGCGTTGTTCGACCGGGACAAGGGTACGAGCAGTACTTC
TRBJ2-7,.,.,TRBV7-6,13,CASSLPGGYEQYF,TGTGCCAGCAGCTTACCCGGGGGCTACGAGCAGTACTTC
TRBJ2-3,.,.,TRBV7-2,15,CASSLSPRGTDTQYF,TGTGCCAGCAGCTTATCACCGAGAGGCACAGATACGCAGTATTTT
TRBJ2-1,TRBD2,.,TRBV4-3,16,CASSPRSSGVINEQFF,TGCGCCAGCAGCCCCCGTTCGAGCGGGGTGATCAATGAGCAGTTCTTC
TRBJ2-5,.,.,TRBV6-6,14,CASSYGRGRETQYF,TGTGCCAGCAGTTACGGCAGGGGACGAGAGACCCAGTACTTC
TRBJ1-4,TRBD1,few,TRBV2,15,CASSPLTGGDEKLFF,TGTGCCAGCAGTCCCCTGACAGGGGGCGATGAAAAACTGTTTTTT
TRBJ2-7,.,.,TRBV4-2,12,CASSQDGGEQYF,TGTGCCAGCAGCCAAGATGGAGGCGAGCAGTACTTC
TRBJ2-2,TRBD1,.,TRBV4-3,16,CASSLPGQGNTGELFF,TGCGCCAGCAGCCTTCCGGGACAGGGGAACACCGGGGAGCTGTTTTTT
TRBJ2-1,TRBD2,.,TRBV19,18,CASSIPPLAGGTYNEQFF,TGTGCCAGTAGTATCCCTCCCCTAGCGGGCGGGACCTACAATGAGCAGTTCTTC
TRBJ2-2,TRBD1,.,TRBV7-2,17,CASRRPGQGGNTGELFF,TGTGCCAGCAGACGACCGGGACAGGGGGGGAACACCGGGGAGCTGTTTTTT
TRBJ2-5,.,.,TRBV5-6,15,CASRPGASWQETQYF,TGTGCCAGCAGACCTGGAGCTTCATGGCAAGAGACCCAGTACTTC
TRBJ2-2,TRBD2,.,TRBV15,14,CATSREGDTGELFF,TGTGCCACCAGTCGGGAGGGAGACACCGGGGAGCTGTTTTTT
TRBJ2-2,.,.,TRBV12-5,14,CASGLGLYTGELFF,TGTGCTAGTGGTTTGGGGCTCTACACCGGGGAGCTGTTTTTT
TRBJ1-1,.,.,TRBV10-1,16,CASSETAGFMNTEAFF,TGCGCCAGCAGTGAGACAGCTGGATTTATGAACACTGAAGCTTTCTTT
TRBJ1-3,.,.,TRBV18,16,CASSPQVLRAGNTIYF,TGTGCCAGCTCACCACAGGTCCTACGGGCTGGAAACACCATATATTTT
TRBJ1-4,.,.,TRBV6-6,15,CASSAGGGLNEKLFF,TGTGCCAGCTCAGCGGGGGGCGGTTTAAATGAAAAACTGTTTTTT
TRBJ2-3,.,.,TRBV13,11,CASSFSGTQYF,TGTGCCAGCAGCTTCTCTGGCACGCAGTATTTT
TRBJ1-2,.,.,TRBV6-2/TRBV6-3,15,CASSYSGRLKAGYTF,TGTGCCAGCAGTTACTCGGGCAGGTTGAAGGCTGGCTACACCTTC
TRBJ1-6,TRBD1,.,TRBV5-1,14,CASKVRTGDSPLHF,TGCGCCAGCAAGGTTCGAACAGGGGATTCACCCCTCCACTTT
TRBJ1-1,.,.,TRBV27,13,CASAIARGPEAFF,TGTGCCAGCGCGATTGCCAGAGGGCCCGAAGCTTTCTTT
TRBJ2-2,.,.,TRBV23-1,13,CASSQPPGGELFF,TGCGCCAGCAGTCAACCGCCGGGCGGGGAGCTGTTTTTT
TRBJ2-3,TRBD1,.,TRBV7-9,15,CASRRQGAGPDTQYF,TGTGCCAGCAGGCGACAGGGGGCTGGGCCAGATACGCAGTATTTT